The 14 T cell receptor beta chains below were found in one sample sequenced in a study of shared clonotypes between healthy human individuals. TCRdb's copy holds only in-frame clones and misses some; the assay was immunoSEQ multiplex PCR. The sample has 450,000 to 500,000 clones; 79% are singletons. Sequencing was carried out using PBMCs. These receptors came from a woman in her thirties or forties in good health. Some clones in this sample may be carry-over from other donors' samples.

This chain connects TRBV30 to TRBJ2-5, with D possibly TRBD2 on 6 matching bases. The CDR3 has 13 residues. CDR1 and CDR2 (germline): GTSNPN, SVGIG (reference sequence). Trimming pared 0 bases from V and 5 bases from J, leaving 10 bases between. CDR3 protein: CAWSVGGAETQYF. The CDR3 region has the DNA TGTGCCTGGAGTGTAGGAGGGGCGGAGACCCAGTACTTC. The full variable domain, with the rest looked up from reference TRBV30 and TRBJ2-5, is SQTIHQWPATLVQPVGSPLSLECTVEGTSNPNLYWYRQAAGRGLQLLFYSVGIGQISSEVPQNLSASRPQDRQFILSSKKLLLSDSGFYLCAWSVGGAETQYFGPGTRLLVL.

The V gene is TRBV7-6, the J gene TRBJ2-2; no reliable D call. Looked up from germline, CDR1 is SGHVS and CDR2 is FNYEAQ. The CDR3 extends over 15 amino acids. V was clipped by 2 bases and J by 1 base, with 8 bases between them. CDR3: CASSLFKGNTGELFF. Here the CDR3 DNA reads TGTGCCAGCAGCTTATTCAAGGGGAACACCGGGGAGCTGTTTTTT. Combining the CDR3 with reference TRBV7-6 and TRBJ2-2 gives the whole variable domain GAGVSQSPRYKVTKRGQDVALRCDPISGHVSLYWYRQALGQGPEFLTYFNYEAQQDKSGLPNDRFSAERPEGSISTLTIQRTEQRDSAMYRCASSLFKGNTGELFFGEGSRLTVL.

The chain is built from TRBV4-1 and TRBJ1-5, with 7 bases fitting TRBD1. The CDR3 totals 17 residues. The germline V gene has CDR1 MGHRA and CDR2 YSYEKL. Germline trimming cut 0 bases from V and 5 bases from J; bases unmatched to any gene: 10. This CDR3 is CASSQDAVGGGYQPQHF. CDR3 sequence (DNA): TGCGCCAGCAGCCAAGACGCGGTAGGGGGCGGATATCAGCCCCAGCATTTT.

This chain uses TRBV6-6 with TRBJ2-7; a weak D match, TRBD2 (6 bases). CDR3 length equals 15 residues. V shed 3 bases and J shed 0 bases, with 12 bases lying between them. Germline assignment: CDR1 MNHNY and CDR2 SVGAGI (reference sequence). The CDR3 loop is CASSYGGTGSYEQYF. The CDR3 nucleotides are TGTGCCAGCAGTTATGGGGGGACTGGCTCCTACGAGCAGTACTTC.

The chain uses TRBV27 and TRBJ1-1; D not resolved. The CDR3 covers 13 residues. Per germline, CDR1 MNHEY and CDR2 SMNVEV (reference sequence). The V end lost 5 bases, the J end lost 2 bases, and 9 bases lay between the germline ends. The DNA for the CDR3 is TGTGCCAGCAGTATAACAGCTAACACTGAAGCTTTCTTT. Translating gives CASSITANTEAFF.

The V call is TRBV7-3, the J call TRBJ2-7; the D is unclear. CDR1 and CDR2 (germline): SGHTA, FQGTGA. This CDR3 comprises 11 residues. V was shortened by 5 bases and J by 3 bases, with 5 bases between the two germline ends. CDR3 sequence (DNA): TGTGCCAGCAGCCGAAACTACGAGCAGTACTTC. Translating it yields CASSRNYEQYF.

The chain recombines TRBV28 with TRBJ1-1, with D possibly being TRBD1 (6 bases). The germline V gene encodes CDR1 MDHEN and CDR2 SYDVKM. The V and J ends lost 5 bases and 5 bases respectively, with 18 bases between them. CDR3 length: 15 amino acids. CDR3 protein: CASSLIQGYRTEAFF. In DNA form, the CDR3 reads TGTGCCAGCAGTCTTATCCAGGGGTATAGGACTGAAGCTTTCTTT.

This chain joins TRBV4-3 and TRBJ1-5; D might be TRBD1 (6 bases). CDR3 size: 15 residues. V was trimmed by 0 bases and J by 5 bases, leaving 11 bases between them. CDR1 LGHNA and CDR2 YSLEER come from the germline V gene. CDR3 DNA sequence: TGCGCCAGCAGCCAAGATAGGACAGCTGATCAGCCCCAGCATTTT. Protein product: CASSQDRTADQPQHF.

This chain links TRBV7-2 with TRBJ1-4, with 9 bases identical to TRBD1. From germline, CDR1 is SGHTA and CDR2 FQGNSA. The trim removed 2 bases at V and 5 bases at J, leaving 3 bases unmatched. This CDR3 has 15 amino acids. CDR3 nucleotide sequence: TGTGCCAGCAGCTTACGGACAGGGGAAAATGAAAAACTGTTTTTT. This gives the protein CASSLRTGENEKLFF.

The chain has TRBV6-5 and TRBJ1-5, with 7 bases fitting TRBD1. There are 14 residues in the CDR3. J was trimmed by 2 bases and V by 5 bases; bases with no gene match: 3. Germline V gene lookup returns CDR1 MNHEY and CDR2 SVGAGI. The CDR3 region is CASSLTGGNQPQHF. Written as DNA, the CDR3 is TGTGCCAGCAGTCTAACAGGGGGCAATCAGCCCCAGCATTTT.

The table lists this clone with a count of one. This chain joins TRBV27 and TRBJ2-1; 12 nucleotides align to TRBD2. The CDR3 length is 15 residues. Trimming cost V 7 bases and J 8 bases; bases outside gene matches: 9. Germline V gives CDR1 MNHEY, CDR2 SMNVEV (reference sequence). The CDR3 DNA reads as TGTGCCAGCAAACCCGGACTAGCGGGATATGATGAGCAGTTCTTC. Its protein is CASKPGLAGYDEQFF.

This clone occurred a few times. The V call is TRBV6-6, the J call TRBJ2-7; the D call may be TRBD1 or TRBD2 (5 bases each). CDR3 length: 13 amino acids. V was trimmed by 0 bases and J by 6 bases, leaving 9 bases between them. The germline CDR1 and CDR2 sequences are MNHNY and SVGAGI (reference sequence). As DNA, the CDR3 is TGTGCCAGCAGTTACTCCAGGGAGCTCGAGCAGTACTTC. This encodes CASSYSRELEQYF.

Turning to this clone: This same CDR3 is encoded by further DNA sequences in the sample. CDR3 DNA sequence: TGCGCCAGCAGCCAATCCTCCGGGGCAGGAGACCTCTATGGCTACACCTTC. Protein: CASSQSSGAGDLYGYTF. The rearrangement uses TRBV4-1 and TRBJ1-2, with D possibly being TRBD1 (5 bases). CDR1 and CDR2 from the germline V gene are MGHRA and YSYEKL. The CDR3 is 17 amino acids. Trimming removed 2 bases from V and 4 bases from J, with 20 bases in between.

The CDR3 here is CASSVTGLGETQYF. DNA for the CDR3: TGCGCCAGCAGTGTCACAGGGTTAGGAGAGACCCAGTACTTC. The chain joins TRBV5-1 to TRBJ2-5; TRBD1 is a possible D gene (6 bases). Germline values: CDR1 SGHRS, CDR2 YFSETQ. Trimming pared 5 bases from V and 4 bases from J, leaving 15 bases between. The length of the CDR3 is 14 residues.